This TCR beta chain is drawn from a study of human T cells and chemical hapten exposure. Across the whole study: Sensitization used 2% DPC on approximately 2 cm by approximately 2 cm upper inner arm skin. The study's findings and limits: Significantly more large CDR3 similarity clusters arose among expanded TCRs than among controls. Sensitizing to DPC left TCRs with a frequency above 1 in 1000 unaltered.

TCRdb re-derived calls from the RACE reads in MiXCR, one entry per CDR3 protein. The sample has more than 70,000 distinct CDR3 sequences; 11% are singletons. Remarks on this clonotype: Its antigen is still unknown.

The CDR3 extends over 17 amino acids. V shed 2 bases and J shed 4 bases, with 20 bases lying between them. The germline V gene has CDR1 SGHVS and CDR2 FNYEAQ. The time point was: patch test 3, about 24 weeks after DPC sensitization. Treatment noted: therapeutic diphenylcyclopropenone sensitization with weekly scalp DPC. The TCR was taken from a woman aged 25 to 39 with alopecia areata. Some clones in this sample may be carry-over from other donors' samples. The chain employs TRBV7-6 and TRBJ1-2; D uncertain. The material sequenced was whole blood, taken in connection with sensitization to the hapten diphenylcyclopropenone (DPC). For the CDR3, the DNA is TGTGCCAGCAGCTTATTAGCGGACGGAGGGCCTAGCTATGGCTACACCTTC. This sequence encodes CASSLLADGGPSYGYTF.